Here is one T cell receptor (beta chain) with its context. No antigen is known for it. This entry comes from a study of vaccination and CD4 T cells after COVID-19. Study-wide background: Nasal swab PCR identified SARS-CoV-2 in the convalescent patients, of whom several were mild and one severe. Each control was exposed to a CEFX pool, an HIV-1 Nef pool, or no peptide at all.

At the Johns Hopkins FTIC core, DNA taken from cultured CD4+ T cells was sequenced by way of the Oncomine TCR Beta short-read assay. From the PCR reads, TCRdb called clonotypes with MiXCR, one entry per CDR3 protein. The table includes approximately 8,500 distinct CDR3 sequences, 60% detected once. General study points: When vaccine-specific clones from convalescent patients were examined, 304 of 307 were spike mono-reactive.

Germline-derived CDR1 and CDR2 are DFQATT and SNEGSKA (reference sequence). V lost 3 bases and J lost 4; bases outside the gene matches: 11. This CDR3 has 15 amino acids. Regarding treatment: roughly ten-day PBMC culture with coronavirus spike peptide pools or control peptides (ViraFEST assay). Input material: CD4+ T cells from blood, cultured in vitro. The receptor comes from a human donor who had recovered from COVID-19. This chain links TRBV20-1 with TRBJ2-5, with 7 bases identical to TRBD1. The CDR3 nucleotides read TGCAGTGCTAGGAATCCCGGGACAGATTTAGAGACCCAGTACTTC. This codes for CSARNPGTDLETQYF.